The subject of this entry is one T cell receptor (beta chain). What it binds is unknown. Germline V gene lookup returns CDR1 SGHNT and CDR2 YYREEE (reference sequence). The CDR3 has 12 residues. V gave up 2 bases and J gave up 8 bases, with 10 bases separating them. The record originates from a study of OX40 agonist ivuxolimab in advanced cancers. Sampled blood was obtained at baseline, cycle 4 day 1, and cycle 7 day 1. Study-level findings and limits: Relative to CD4+, CD8+ T cells held more expanded clones on average. Clones of CD4+ and CD8+ blood T cells grew by week 6 at doses of 0.1 to 3.0 mg/kg.

TCRdb keeps only in-frame clones here, not all; method: immunoSEQ multiplex PCR. Of about 55,000 clones in the sample, 86% were seen once. The clonotype originates from an adult with an advanced solid tumor such as melanoma, head and neck, liver or kidney cancer. The chain is built from TRBV5-4 and TRBJ1-2; D perhaps matches TRBD1 (5 bases). The sample consisted of CD4+ or CD8+ T cells sorted from blood, taken in a trial of the OX40 agonist ivuxolimab. The CDR3: CASSFGAGGYTF. The DNA of the CDR3 is TGTGCCAGCAGCTTTGGGGCCGGAGGCTACACCTTC.